This entry describes one TCR beta chain. The data belong to a study of Ad26.COV2.S vaccination and SARS-CoV-2 variants. Study context: The donor participated in the COV1001 trial, in its Ad26.COV2.S arm. Once, or twice with 56 days between doses, Ad26.COV2.S was given intramuscularly.

The CDR3 length is 16 residues. The V end lost 6 bases, the J end lost 1 base, and 18 bases lay between the germline ends. Per the germline V gene, CDR1 is MNHEY and CDR2 is SVGEGT. Measured with immunoSEQ multiplex PCR; TCRdb has only the in-frame clones, and not every one. The sample includes a few hundred thousand clones, roughly 90% seen only once; the top ten take around 2%. This sample's treatment: around 19 received Ad26.COV2.S at low or high dose, single or two shots; several received placebo; per-sample allocation not given. All samples were drawn on day 63, counting from the first vaccine or placebo injection. Vaccination employed an Ad26 vector expressing the Wuhan-strain SARS-CoV-2 spike.

The sample here was peripheral blood, taken in a trial of Ad26.COV2.S vaccine versus placebo. The chain links TRBV6-2 or TRBV6-3 to TRBJ1-1; D may be TRBD1 (6 bases). The TCR was taken from a person between 18 and 60 years old who received the Ad26.COV2.S COVID-19 vaccine or a placebo. The CDR3 region is CASSQGRGRSNTEAFF. For the CDR3, the DNA is TGTGCCAGCAGCCAGGGCAGGGGCCGATCGAACACTGAAGCTTTCTTT.